Below, one T cell receptor (beta chain) is given with its context. Its antigen is not identified. This sample is part of a study of shared clonotypes between healthy human individuals. General study results and limits: Rarefaction gave evidence that sorted-subset sequencing remained incomplete despite large depth. Against clonotypes common to all four donors, non-shared ones had lower generation probabilities. Some naive CD4 clonotypes, roughly 4.8%, turned up in common across four donors.

Deep was the level used in running the assay. Method: immunoSEQ multiplex PCR; TCRdb's copy keeps in-frame clones and lacks some. This table has just over 2,000,000 clones, roughly 95% appearing once. V was cut by 5 bases and J by 7 bases, with 20 bases left in between. The CDR3 consists of 16 residues. Germline lookup yields CDR1 SGHVS and CDR2 FQNEAQ. Cells designated naive CD8 were CD45RO-negative and were positively selected for CCR7, with terminally differentiated effector memory CD45RA+ cells excluded. This chain uses TRBV7-8 with TRBJ1-4; D perhaps matches TRBD1 (5 bases). Sequenced material: naive CD8+ T cells sorted from blood. The TCR originated in a young man in good health. CDR3 sequence (DNA): TGTGCCAGCAGCCACCAGCAGTGGGGGGAACGTGAAAAACTGTTTTTT. Its protein product is CASSHQQWGEREKLFF.